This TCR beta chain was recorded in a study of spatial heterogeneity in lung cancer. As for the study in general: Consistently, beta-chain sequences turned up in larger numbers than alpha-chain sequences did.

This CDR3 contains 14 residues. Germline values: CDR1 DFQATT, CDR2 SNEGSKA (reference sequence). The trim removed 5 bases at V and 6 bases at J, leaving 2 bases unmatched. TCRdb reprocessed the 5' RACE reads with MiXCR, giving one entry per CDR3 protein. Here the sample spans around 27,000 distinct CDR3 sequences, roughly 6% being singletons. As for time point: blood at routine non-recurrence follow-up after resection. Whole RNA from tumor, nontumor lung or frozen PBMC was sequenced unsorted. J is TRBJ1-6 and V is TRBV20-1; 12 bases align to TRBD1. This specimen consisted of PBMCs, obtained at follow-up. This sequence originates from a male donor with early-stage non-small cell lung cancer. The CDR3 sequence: CSALGQGANSPLHF. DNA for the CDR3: TGCAGTGCTTTGGGACAGGGGGCTAATTCACCCCTCCACTTT.